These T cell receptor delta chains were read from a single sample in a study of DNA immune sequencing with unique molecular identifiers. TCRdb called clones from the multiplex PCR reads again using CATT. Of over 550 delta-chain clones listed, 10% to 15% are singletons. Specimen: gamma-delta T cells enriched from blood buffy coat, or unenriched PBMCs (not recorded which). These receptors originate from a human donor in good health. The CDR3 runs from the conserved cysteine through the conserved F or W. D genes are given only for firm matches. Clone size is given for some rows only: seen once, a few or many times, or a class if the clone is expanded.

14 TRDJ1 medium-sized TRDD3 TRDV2 CACDSLLGDNKLIF TGTGCCTGTGACAGCCTCCTGGGGGATAATAAACTCATCTTT
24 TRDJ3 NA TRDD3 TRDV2 CACDTLGGYATTRSSSWDTRQMFF TGTGCCTGTGACACGTTGGGGGGATACGCGACCACGCGATCCAGCTCCTGGGACACCCGACAGATGTTTTTC
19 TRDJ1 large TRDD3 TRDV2 CACDTVVHGGYRDPDKLIF TGTGCCTGTGACACCGTCGTGCATGGGGGATACAGAGATCCCGATAAACTCATCTTT
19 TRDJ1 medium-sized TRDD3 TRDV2 CACDTIRRTGGYELAKLIF TGTGCCTGTGACACGATCCGGCGTACTGGGGGATACGAACTGGCTAAACTCATCTTT
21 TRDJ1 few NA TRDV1 CALGEREFLLYGGSYTDKLIF TGTGCTCTTGGGGAACGTGAGTTCCTACTGTATGGGGGATCTTACACCGATAAACTCATCTTT
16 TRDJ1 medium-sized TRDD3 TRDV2 CACDVLGDTQTDKLIF TGTGCCTGCGATGTACTGGGGGATACGCAGACCGATAAACTCATCTTT
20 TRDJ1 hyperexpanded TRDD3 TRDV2 CACDTLRVSGGHEYTDKLIF TGTGCCTGTGACACCCTGAGGGTTTCTGGGGGACACGAGTACACCGATAAACTCATCTTT
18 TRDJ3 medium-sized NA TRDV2 CACDTAGATSWDTRQMFF TGTGCCTGTGACACCGCTGGGGCGACTTCCTGGGACACCCGACAGATGTTTTTC
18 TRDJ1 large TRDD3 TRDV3 CAFTLDWGIRGYTDKLIF TGTGCCTTTACTCTAGACTGGGGGATAAGGGGGTACACCGATAAACTCATCTTT
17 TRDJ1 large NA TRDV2 CACDPVASGPYTDKLIF TGTGCCTGTGACCCTGTGGCATCAGGCCCGTACACCGATAAACTCATCTTT
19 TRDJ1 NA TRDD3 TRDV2 CACDTYFTGGYASTDKLIF TGTGCCTGTGACACGTATTTTACTGGGGGATACGCTTCCACCGATAAACTCATCTTT
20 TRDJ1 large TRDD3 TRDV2 CACDPVLGDAKGRGPDKLIF TGTGCCTGTGACCCCGTACTGGGGGATGCGAAAGGGAGAGGACCCGATAAACTCATCTTT
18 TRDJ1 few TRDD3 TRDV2 CACDTGPLGARYTDKLIF TGTGCCTGTGACACCGGTCCGCTGGGGGCTCGGTACACCGATAAACTCATCTTT
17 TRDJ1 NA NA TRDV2 CACDKVLGQHNTDKLIF TGTGCCTGTGACAAGGTACTGGGACAACACAACACCGATAAACTCATCTTT
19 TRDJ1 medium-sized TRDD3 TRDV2 CACDTILGTPGRYTDKLIF TGTGCCTGTGACACCATACTGGGGACTCCCGGGAGGTACACCGATAAACTCATCTTT
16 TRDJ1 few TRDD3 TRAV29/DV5 CAASLHWGEYTDKLIF TGTGCAGCAAGCTTACACTGGGGGGAGTACACCGATAAACTCATCTTT
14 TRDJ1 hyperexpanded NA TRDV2 CACDTVALPDKLIF TGTGCCTGTGACACCGTCGCGCTACCCGATAAACTCATCTTT
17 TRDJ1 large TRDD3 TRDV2 CACDSLMGDTDTDKLIF TGTGCCTGTGACTCGCTGATGGGGGATACGGACACCGATAAACTCATCTTT
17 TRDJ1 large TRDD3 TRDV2 CACDTLTGGHDTDKLIF TGTGCCTGTGACACCTTAACTGGGGGGCATGACACCGATAAACTCATCTTT
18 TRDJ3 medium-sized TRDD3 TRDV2 CACDRAGGPAWDTRQMFF TGTGCCTGTGACAGAGCTGGGGGACCAGCCTGGGACACCCGACAGATGTTTTTC
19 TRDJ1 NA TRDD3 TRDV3 CASLNLLEGGYMPEHKLIF TGTGCCTCCCTAAACCTGCTCGAGGGGGGATACATGCCTGAGCATAAACTCATCTTT
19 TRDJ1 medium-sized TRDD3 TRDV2 CACDTVGRTGGLHTDKLIF TGTGCCTGTGACACCGTAGGGCGTACTGGGGGATTGCACACCGATAAACTCATCTTT
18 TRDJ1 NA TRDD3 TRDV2 CACDTGTLLGASGDKLIF TGTGCCTGTGACACAGGTACCCTACTGGGGGCCAGTGGCGATAAACTCATCTTT
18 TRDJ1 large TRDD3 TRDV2 CACDTVGGGDIRSDKLIF TGTGCCTGTGACACCGTAGGAGGTGGGGATATCCGATCCGATAAACTCATCTTT
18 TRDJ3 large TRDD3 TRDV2 CACDKILGSSWDTRQMFF TGTGCCTGTGACAAAATACTGGGGAGCTCCTGGGACACCCGACAGATGTTTTTC
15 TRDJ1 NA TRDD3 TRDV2 CACDKSILGIKGLIF TGTGCCTGTGACAAATCAATACTGGGGATAAAGGGGCTCATCTTT
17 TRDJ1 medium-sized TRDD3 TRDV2 CACDTILLGGGYDKLIF TGTGCCTGTGACACCATACTGCTTGGCGGGGGATACGATAAACTCATCTTT
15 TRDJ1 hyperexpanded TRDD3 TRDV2 CACAQLGDRDDKLIF TGTGCCTGTGCCCAACTGGGGGATAGGGACGATAAACTCATCTTT
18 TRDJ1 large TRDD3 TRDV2 CACDILGDTGGETDKLIF TGTGCCTGTGACATTTTGGGGGATACGGGGGGCGAGACCGATAAACTCATCTTT
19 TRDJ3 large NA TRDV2 CACDTAGGASSWDTRQMFF TGTGCCTGTGACACCGCCGGGGGGGCTAGCTCCTGGGACACCCGACAGATGTTTTTC
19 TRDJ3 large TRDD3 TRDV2 CACDTVLGDPSWDTRQMFF TGTGCCTGTGACACCGTGCTGGGGGACCCCTCCTGGGACACCCGACAGATGTTTTTC
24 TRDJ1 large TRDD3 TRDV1 CALGERWLPKGVYWGIRGSTQLIF TGTGCTCTTGGGGAACGCTGGCTTCCGAAGGGCGTGTACTGGGGGATACGCGGATCGACTCAACTCATCTTT
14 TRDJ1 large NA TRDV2 CACDTVGNTDKLIF TGTGCCTGTGACACCGTAGGTAACACCGATAAACTCATCTTT
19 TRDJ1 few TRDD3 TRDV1 CALGELGLLGDPRTDKLIF TGTGCTCTTGGGGAACTAGGATTGCTGGGGGATCCGCGTACCGATAAACTCATCTTT
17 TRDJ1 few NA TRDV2 CACDTAETGSKADKLIF TGTGCCTGTGACACGGCTGAGACTGGGTCTAAAGCCGATAAACTCATCTTT
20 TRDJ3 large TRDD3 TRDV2 CACEPYWGIRGSWDTRQMFF TGTGCCTGTGAACCGTACTGGGGGATACGGGGCTCCTGGGACACCCGACAGATGTTTTTC
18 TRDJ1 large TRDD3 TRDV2 CACDTVGPTGGLIDKLIF TGTGCCTGTGACACCGTAGGCCCTACTGGGGGACTGATCGATAAACTCATCTTT
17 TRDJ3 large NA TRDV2 CACDTSPPSWDTRQMFF TGTGCCTGTGACACATCGCCCCCCTCCTGGGACACCCGACAGATGTTTTTC
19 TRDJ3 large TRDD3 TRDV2 CACDNPLGANSWDTRQMFF TGTGCCTGTGACAATCCACTGGGGGCAAACTCCTGGGACACCCGACAGATGTTTTTC
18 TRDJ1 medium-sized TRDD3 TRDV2 CACDPILGDTRYTDKLIF TGTGCCTGTGACCCTATACTGGGGGATACGCGGTACACCGATAAACTCATCTTT
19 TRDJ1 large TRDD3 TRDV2 CACDTVSNWGISDTDKLIF TGTGCCTGTGACACCGTATCGAACTGGGGGATATCAGACACCGATAAACTCATCTTT
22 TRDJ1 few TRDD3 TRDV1 CALGELSLLGDTDQSHTDKLIF TGTGCTCTTGGGGAACTATCGTTACTGGGGGATACGGATCAGTCCCACACCGATAAACTCATCTTT
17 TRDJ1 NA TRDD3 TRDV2 CACDPVLGETYTDKLIF TGTGCCTGTGACCCTGTACTGGGGGAGACGTACACCGATAAACTCATCTTT
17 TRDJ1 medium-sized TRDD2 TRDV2 CACDTIASYAGLDKLIF TGTGCCTGTGACACAATAGCTTCCTACGCGGGTCTCGATAAACTCATCTTT
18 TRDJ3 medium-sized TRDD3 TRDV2 CACDNTGGYSWDTRQMFF TGTGCCTGTGACAATACTGGGGGATACTCCTGGGACACCCGACAGATGTTTTTC